The TCR beta chain under discussion was sequenced for a study of CD8+ T cells in alopecia areata. In this sample, this clone turned up a few times. Trimming cost V 3 bases and J 6 bases, with 9 bases left between them. Germline V gene lookup returns CDR1 MDHEN and CDR2 SYDVKM. The CDR3 consists of 13 residues. In each case, RNA was isolated and then reverse transcribed into cDNA as the sequencing template. Libraries were prepared by immunoSEQ multiplex PCR; TCRdb keeps only in-frame clonotypes and omits some of them. The table shows more than 95,000 clones, with approximately 42% occurring only once. This chain uses TRBV28 with TRBJ2-1; D perhaps matches TRBD2 (6 bases). The receptor comes from a human donor with alopecia areata. Sequencing input: CD4+ T cells sorted from blood. The CDR3 protein is CASSLWGVNEQFF. CDR3 coding DNA: TGTGCCAGCAGTTTGTGGGGGGTCAATGAGCAGTTCTTC.